What follows describes a single T cell receptor beta chain. The target antigen is unknown. The primer mix had 60 V beta and 13 J beta primers. Clones were read by immunoSEQ multiplex PCR, and TCRdb kept only the in-frame ones, dropping some. The repertoire consists of roughly 98,000 clones, with approximately 90% occurring once and the leading ten covering 15% to 18%. The record originates from a study of glioma-infiltrating T cells after dendritic cell vaccination. On the study more broadly: Dendritic cell vaccination trial patients had either newly diagnosed or recurrent glioblastoma. Autologous tumor lysate was loaded overnight onto monocyte-derived dendritic cells grown less than 8 days with IL-4 and GM-CSF. Findings of the study overall: Higher pretreatment TIL content predicted longer progression-free time and survival.

The input for sequencing was blood, taken before dendritic cell vaccination. The sequence was collected from a human donor with glioblastoma.

The CDR3 DNA is TGTGCCAGCAGCCTACTAGCGGGAGGGGCGGTCACCGGGGAGCTGTTTTTT. Amino acid sequence: CASSLLAGGAVTGELFF. The chain links TRBV4-2 to TRBJ2-2, with TRBD2 matching over 13 bases. CDR3 length equals 17 residues. V lost 4 bases, J lost 4 bases, and 6 bases stayed unmatched. Per the germline V gene, CDR1 is LGHNA and CDR2 is YNFKEQ.